These 18 T cell receptor beta chains were all obtained from the same sample, sequenced in a study of blood T cell repertoires in COVID-19. Some clones are missing from TCRdb's copy, which holds only in-frame ones; the method was immunoSEQ multiplex PCR. The table shows around 18,000 clones, with about four fifths occurring only once. The specimen was peripheral blood. The receptors were sampled from a man at least 80 years old with acute or convalescent COVID-19.

This chain joins TRBV9 and TRBJ1-6, with D perhaps matching TRBD1 (5 bases). Deletions cut 0 bases from V and 5 bases from J, with 9 bases between. The CDR3 loop spans 15 amino acids. The V gene's germline CDR1 is SGDLS and CDR2 YYNGEE. The CDR3 protein is CASSVGGGDNSPLHF. The CDR3 DNA follows: TGTGCCAGCAGCGTAGGTGGAGGGGATAATTCACCCCTCCACTTT.

V and J are TRBV21-1 and TRBJ1-3. TRBV21-1 is designated a pseudogene. The CDR3 totals 23 residues. The CDR3 nucleotides read TGTGCCAGCCTTCCCGGGAATCCGCTACCCCCCGAAACTCATTTAAGCTCTGGAAACACCATATATTTT. It is translated as CASLPGNPLPPETHLSSGNTIYF.

This clone was observed a few times. V is TRBV5-1 and J is TRBJ1-5, with 9 positions matching TRBD1. The V segment lost 4 bases and the J segment 4 bases; nucleotides outside the gene matches: 3. CDR1 and CDR2 from the germline V gene are SGHRS and YFSETQ. This CDR3 is built from 14 residues. Written as DNA, the CDR3 is TGCGCCAGCAGCCCAGGACAGGGGAATCAGCCCCAGCATTTT. Amino acid sequence: CASSPGQGNQPQHF.

This clone was counted a few times. This chain connects TRBV5-1 to TRBJ2-1, with a tentative D call TRBD2 (6 bases). The CDR3 has 13 amino acids. The V end was cut by 3 bases, the J end by 9 bases, with 13 bases between. Germline V gives CDR1 SGHRS, CDR2 YFSETQ. CDR3 amino acids: CASSSREAGEQFF. CDR3 sequence (DNA): TGCGCCAGCAGCTCGAGGGAGGCTGGTGAGCAGTTCTTC.

The V and J genes are TRBV18 and TRBJ2-7; D might be TRBD1 (6 bases). The CDR3 runs to 15 residues. V was pared by 5 bases and J by 4 bases, with 18 bases between. The germline CDR1 and CDR2 sequences are KGHSH and LQKENI. The CDR3 DNA reads as TGTGCCAGCTCAGAACAGGGTCCCTATATATACGAGCAGTACTTC. As protein: CASSEQGPYIYEQYF.

The chain combines TRBV5-6 with TRBJ2-5; possibly TRBD1 for D (5 bases). The CDR3 loop spans 18 amino acids. The ends were cut back, 1 base at V and 2 bases at J, with 21 bases in the middle. Germline CDR1 SGHDT, CDR2 YYEEEE. In DNA, the CDR3 is TGTGCCAGCAGCTTGTCTAGGGGCCAAACTGAAAAACAAGAGACCCAGTACTTC. Translation gives CASSLSRGQTEKQETQYF.

The genes are TRBV7-3 and TRBJ1-6; TRBD1 agrees at 9 bases. The CDR3 covers 14 residues. V was pared by 2 bases and J by 9 bases, with 2 bases of the junction left unmatched. The germline V gene has CDR1 SGHTA and CDR2 FQGTGA. CDR3 coding DNA: TGTGCCAGCAGCTTAGGGACAGGGACTTCACCCCTCCACTTT. As protein: CASSLGTGTSPLHF.

The V and J genes are TRBV15 and TRBJ2-7; D is unclear. V shed 0 bases and J shed 3 bases, with 9 bases lying between them. The CDR3 sequence is 14 residues long. Germline V lookup: CDR1 LNHNV, CDR2 YYDKDF (reference sequence). The CDR3 sequence is CATSRDYTGYEQYF. The CDR3 bases are TGTGCCACCAGCAGAGATTACACGGGCTACGAGCAGTACTTC. Variable domain in full (rest from reference TRBV15 and TRBJ2-7): DAMVIQNPRYQVTQFGKPVTLSCSQTLNHNVMYWYQQKSSQAPKLLFHYYDKDFNNEADTPDNFQSRRPNTSFCFLDIRSPGLGDTAMYLCATSRDYTGYEQYFGPGTRLTVT.

The rearrangement joins TRBV7-3 to TRBJ2-2; D possibly corresponds to TRBD1 (5 bases). Between the trimmed V and J ends, which lost 1 base and 7 bases, there was a span of 13 bases. Germline CDR1 SGHTA, CDR2 FQGTGA. The CDR3 is 15 amino acids. The CDR3 loop is CASSLMSGLSGELFF. DNA of the CDR3: TGTGCCAGCAGCTTAATGTCAGGGTTAAGCGGGGAGCTGTTTTTT.

This chain links TRBV29-1 with TRBJ1-1, with 7 positions matching TRBD1. Germline CDR1 and CDR2: SQVTM and ANQGSEA. CDR3 size: 13 residues. J gave up 5 bases and V 6 bases, and 9 bases lay outside the gene matches. The CDR3 region has the DNA TGCAGCGTCCGAGGTCCAGGGGGGACTGAAGCTTTCTTT. Protein product: CSVRGPGGTEAFF.

The chain links TRBV6-5 to TRBJ2-2; D is undetermined. Trimming pared 4 bases from V and 6 bases from J, leaving 9 bases between. Germline V CDR1 and CDR2: MNHEY, SVGAGI. This CDR3 comprises 13 residues. The CDR3 DNA reads as TGTGCCAGCAGTTTCACTTCCGCCGGGGAGCTGTTTTTT. Residues: CASSFTSAGELFF.

This chain links TRBV19 with TRBJ2-1, with D perhaps matching TRBD2 (6 bases). This CDR3 is built from 15 residues. Germline V gene lookup returns CDR1 LNHDA and CDR2 SQIVND (reference sequence). Trimming left V 2 bases short and J 0 bases short, with 8 bases between. DNA for the CDR3: TGTGCCAGTAGTATACAGGACTACTCCTACAATGAGCAGTTCTTC. Protein sequence: CASSIQDYSYNEQFF. Supplemented by reference TRBV19 and TRBJ2-1, the full variable domain reads DGGITQSPKYLFRKEGQNVTLSCEQNLNHDAMYWYRQDPGQGLRLIYYSQIVNDFQKGDIAEGYSVSREKKESFPLTVTSAQKNPTAFYLCASSIQDYSYNEQFFGPGTRLTVL.

The CDR3 nucleotides are TGTGCCAGCAGCTTGGCCGGGACAGGGACCTACGAGCAGTACTTC. Protein sequence: CASSLAGTGTYEQYF. The chain joins TRBV7-2 to TRBJ2-7; the match to TRBD1 covers 9 bases. J gave up 2 bases and V 3 bases, and 5 bases lay outside the gene matches. This CDR3 comprises 15 residues. Germline lookup yields CDR1 SGHTA and CDR2 FQGNSA.

The rearrangement uses TRBV9 and TRBJ2-5, with 8 bases fitting TRBD1. The CDR3 has 16 residues. Unmatched junction bases numbered 9, after V lost 0 bases and J lost 5 bases. Germline values: CDR1 SGDLS, CDR2 YYNGEE. CDR3 residues: CASSVVGRGPGETQYF. Here the CDR3 DNA reads TGTGCCAGCAGCGTAGTGGGCAGGGGGCCTGGCGAGACCCAGTACTTC.

In DNA form, the CDR3 reads TGTGCCAGCAGCTTGGGCCTAGCGGGGGGCGGTAATGCGAATGAGCAGTTCTTC. This encodes CASSLGLAGGGNANEQFF. This chain uses TRBV5-4 with TRBJ2-1; 11 nucleotides align to TRBD2. J was trimmed by 7 bases and V by 0 bases; bases with no gene match: 12. CDR3 size: 18 residues. Germline V gives CDR1 SGHNT, CDR2 YYREEE (reference sequence). The complete variable domain, with remaining parts taken from reference TRBV5-4 and TRBJ2-1, reads ETGVTQSPTHLIKTRGQQVTLRCSSQSGHNTVSWYQQALGQGPQFIFQYYREEENGRGNFPPRFSGLQFPNYSSELNVNALELDDSALYLCASSLGLAGGGNANEQFFGPGTRLTVL.

This clone was seen a single time. J is TRBJ1-1 and V is TRBV6-6; D may be TRBD1 (6 bases). The V end lost 5 bases, the J end lost 1 base, and 11 bases lay between the germline ends. The germline V gene encodes CDR1 MNHNY and CDR2 SVGAGI (reference sequence). The CDR3 has 14 amino acids. CDR3 bases: TGTGCCAGCAGTCAACAGGGATCGAACACTGAAGCTTTCTTT. Translation: CASSQQGSNTEAFF.

The count of this clone is one. This sequence joins TRBV20-1 and TRBJ1-1; 7 nucleotides align to TRBD1. Germline V gives CDR1 DFQATT, CDR2 SNEGSKA (reference sequence). Losses at the gene ends were 3 bases for V and 11 bases for J; bases not matched to a gene: 9. The length of the CDR3 is 12 residues. Here the CDR3 DNA reads TGCAGTGCTAGTATACAGGGGAGAGGGGCTTTCTTT. Translated, it gives CSASIQGRGAFF.

The J gene is TRBJ2-1, the V gene TRBV5-1; 7 bases map to TRBD1. The CDR3 runs to 16 residues. Trimming took 4 bases from V and 3 from J; bases not matched to a gene: 10. Germline CDR1 SGHRS, CDR2 YFSETQ. As DNA, the CDR3 is TGCGCCAGCAGCGCGGCTGACAGGGACCTCTACAATGAGCAGTTCTTC. It encodes CASSAADRDLYNEQFF.